This TCR beta chain was retrieved from a study of prognosis after radiotherapy for stage I lung cancer. Across the whole study: Patients numbered approximately 12 men and about six women, aged about 50 to 95 with a median of around 76 years. Post-radiotherapy, distant metastases were observed in a handful of patients (median roughly seven months), whereas no significant progression was observed in roughly 16. Findings of the study overall: The authors did not determine whether the expanded TCR clones were tumor-specific.

Regarding this clonotype: Its matching antigen is unknown.

The CDR3 is made up of 15 amino acids. V lost 6 bases to trimming and J lost 7 bases, with 21 bases between them. Per the germline V gene, CDR1 is MDHEN and CDR2 is SYDVKM. From genomic DNA, TCR beta CDR3 was amplified by two-round multiplex PCR. During first-round PCR, primers specific to each TRBV and TRBJ gene were used. Second-round PCR employed universal primers. TCRdb used MiXCR to reprocess the multiplex PCR reads, holding one entry per CDR3 protein. The repertoire holds 20,000 to 25,000 distinct CDR3 sequences, with around 36% as singletons. This sample comprised PBMCs, obtained before or after stereotactic body radiation therapy (not recorded which). The receptor comes from a donor older than 45 with non-small cell lung cancer. The gene calls are TRBV28 and TRBJ1-1; perhaps TRBD1 as D (5 bases). The CDR3 coding sequence is TGTGCCAGCAGAAAAGCCGGGACCGCGGAGGGTGAAGCTTTCTTT. Translated: CASRKAGTAEGEAFF.